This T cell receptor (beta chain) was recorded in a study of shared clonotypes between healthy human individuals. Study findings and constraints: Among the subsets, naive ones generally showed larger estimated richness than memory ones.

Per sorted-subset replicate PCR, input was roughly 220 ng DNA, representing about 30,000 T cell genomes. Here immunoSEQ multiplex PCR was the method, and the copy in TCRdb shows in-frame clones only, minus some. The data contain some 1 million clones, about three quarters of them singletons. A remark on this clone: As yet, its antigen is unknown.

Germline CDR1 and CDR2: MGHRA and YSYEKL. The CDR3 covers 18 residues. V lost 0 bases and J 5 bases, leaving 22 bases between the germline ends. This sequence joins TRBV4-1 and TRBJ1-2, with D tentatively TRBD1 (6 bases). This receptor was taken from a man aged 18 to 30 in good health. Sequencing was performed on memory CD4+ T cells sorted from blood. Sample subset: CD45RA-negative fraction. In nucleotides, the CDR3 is TGCGCCAGCAGCCAAGATTGGGTGGGAGGGGGAGTGAGGTATGGCTACACCTTC. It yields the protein CASSQDWVGGGVRYGYTF.